Below are 7 T cell receptor beta chains sequenced from a single sample in a study of T cells in Graves' hyperthyroidism and ophthalmopathy. Amplification of TCR beta CDR3 regions used RNA as the template. The study used the HTBI primer set for a first-round RT-PCR of the TCR CDR3. TCRdb reprocessed the multiplex PCR reads with MiXCR, giving one entry per CDR3 protein. The table includes 240,000 or so distinct CDR3 sequences, about 16% detected once. Sequences were obtained from blood. These receptors originate from a woman in her late teens or twenties with Graves' ophthalmopathy.

There are many counts of this clonotype. The genes are TRBV7-9 and TRBJ1-1; D unresolved. Germline V gives CDR1 SEHNR, CDR2 FQNEAQ (reference sequence). The CDR3 spans 12 residues. V gave up 2 bases and J gave up 3 bases, with 4 bases separating them. The CDR3, as DNA: TGTGCCAGCAGCTTACTCGACACTGAAGCTTTCTTT. It specifies CASSLLDTEAFF.

This clonotype was observed at least ten times. The rearrangement uses TRBV20-1 and TRBJ1-4; a weak D match, TRBD1 (6 bases). V lost 3 bases and J 5 bases, leaving 16 bases between the germline ends. The CDR3 is 15 amino acids. Germline CDR1 is DFQATT and CDR2 is SNEGSKA (reference sequence). The CDR3 here is CSASARGSLNEKLFF. The DNA of the CDR3 is TGCAGTGCTAGTGCAAGGGGGTCCTTGAATGAAAAACTGTTTTTT.

In its sample, this clonotype was seen many times. The chain combines TRBV7-2 with TRBJ2-5; the D is unclear. V dropped 1 base and J dropped 4 bases, with 10 bases sitting between them. The CDR3 totals 14 residues. The germline gives CDR1 SGHTA, CDR2 FQGNSA. CDR3 coding DNA: TGTGCCAGCAGCTTAGTTACGGGTAGAGAGACCCAGTACTTC. It yields the protein CASSLVTGRETQYF.

This clonotype was picked up many times. V usage is TRBV28 and J usage is TRBJ1-1, with a possible D match to TRBD1 (5 bases). Germline V gives CDR1 MDHEN, CDR2 SYDVKM. Trimming took off 5 bases at V and 3 bases at J, with 10 bases between the two ends. The CDR3 extends over 13 amino acids. CDR3 in amino acids: CASSLPGDTEAFF. As DNA, the CDR3 is TGTGCCAGCAGTCTGCCGGGGGACACTGAAGCTTTCTTT.

The sample holds many counts of this clonotype. The rearrangement joins TRBV5-1 to TRBJ2-3; D is perhaps TRBD2 (5 bases). The V end lost 0 bases, the J end lost 4 bases, and 15 bases lay between the germline ends. CDR1 is SGHRS and CDR2 is YFSETQ in the germline V gene. CDR3 length: 16 amino acids. In DNA form, the CDR3 reads TGCGCCAGCAGCTTGGTACTGGCGGGTATCCCAGATACGCAGTATTTT. As protein: CASSLVLAGIPDTQYF. Looking up the rest from reference TRBV5-1 and TRBJ2-3 gives the full variable domain: KAGVTQTPRYLIKTRGQQVTLSCSPISGHRSVSWYQQTPGQGLQFLFEYFSETQRNKGNFPGRFSGRQFSNSRSEMNVSTLELGDSALYLCASSLVLAGIPDTQYFGPGTRLTVL.

This clonotype was detected ten times or more. The gene calls are TRBV20-1 and TRBJ2-3; D is undetermined. The length of the CDR3 is 11 residues. Germline values: CDR1 DFQATT, CDR2 SNEGSKA (reference sequence). V shed 6 bases and J shed 9 bases, with 13 bases lying between them. The CDR3 coding sequence is TGCAGTGCCCGCCCGCGAGAAACGCAGTATTTT. The encoded protein is CSARPRETQYF.

This clonotype was recorded at least ten times. The chain is built from TRBV6-4 and TRBJ1-2; D remains ambiguous. Germline V lookup: CDR1 MRHNA, CDR2 SNTAGT. V was cut by 2 bases and J by 7 bases, with 5 bases left in between. This CDR3 has 11 residues. This chain's CDR3 is CASSDRVGYTF. The CDR3 DNA is TGTGCCAGCAGTGACAGGGTTGGCTACACCTTC.